This T cell receptor beta chain was captured by sequencing in a study of blood T cell repertoires in COVID-19. Across the whole study: The United States, Italy and Spain supplied acute and convalescent COVID-19 samples.

J lost 5 bases, V lost 1 base, and 2 bases had no gene match. CDR3 length: 14 amino acids. Germline V gives CDR1 SGHRS, CDR2 YFSETQ. The authors' processing: Amplified reference gene primers provided the basis for estimating nucleated cell counts. The assay was immunoSEQ multiplex PCR, and TCRdb's table has in-frame clones only and misses some. The V and J calls and clone size come from that table; D and trimming were worked out from the DNA. Among 250,000 or so clones listed, 80% to 90% were seen once. Those enrolled, adults aged about 18 to 89 years, came from about two dozen US areas. Before they entered the study, exposed participants had met a COVID-19 case within 2 weeks.

Sequenced sample: PBMCs or T cells enriched from blood (not recorded which). This rearrangement joins TRBV5-1 to TRBJ2-1, with 8 bases lining up with TRBD2. This sequence was found in a woman in her 50s who had been exposed to COVID-19. The CDR3 reads CASSLTSGDNEQFF. The CDR3 DNA sequence: TGCGCCAGCAGCTTGACTAGCGGAGACAATGAGCAGTTCTTC.